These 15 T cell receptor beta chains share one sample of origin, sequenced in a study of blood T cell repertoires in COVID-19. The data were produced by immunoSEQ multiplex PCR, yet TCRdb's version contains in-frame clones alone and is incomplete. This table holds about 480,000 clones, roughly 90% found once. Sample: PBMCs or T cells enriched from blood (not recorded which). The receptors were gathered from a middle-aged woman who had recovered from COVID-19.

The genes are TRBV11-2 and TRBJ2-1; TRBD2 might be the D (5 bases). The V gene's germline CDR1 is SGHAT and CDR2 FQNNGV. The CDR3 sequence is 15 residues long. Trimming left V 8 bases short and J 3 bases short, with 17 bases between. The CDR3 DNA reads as TGTGCCAGCTGCTCAATGGGAGTCTGCTACAATGAGCAGTTCTTC. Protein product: CASCSMGVCYNEQFF.

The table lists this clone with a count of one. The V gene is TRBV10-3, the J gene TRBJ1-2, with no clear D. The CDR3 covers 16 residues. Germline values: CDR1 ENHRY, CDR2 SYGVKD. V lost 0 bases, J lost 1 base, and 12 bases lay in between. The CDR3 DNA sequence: TGTGCCATCAGTGAGTCAGGCGGAGGCAGTAACTATGGCTACACCTTC. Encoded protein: CAISESGGGSNYGYTF.

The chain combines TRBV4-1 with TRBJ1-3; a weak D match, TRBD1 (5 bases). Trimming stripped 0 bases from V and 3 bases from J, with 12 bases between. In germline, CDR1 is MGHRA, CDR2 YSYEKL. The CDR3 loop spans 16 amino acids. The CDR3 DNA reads TGCGCCAGCAGCCAAGAGAGCGCAGGGTTTGGAAACACCATATATTTT. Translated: CASSQESAGFGNTIYF.

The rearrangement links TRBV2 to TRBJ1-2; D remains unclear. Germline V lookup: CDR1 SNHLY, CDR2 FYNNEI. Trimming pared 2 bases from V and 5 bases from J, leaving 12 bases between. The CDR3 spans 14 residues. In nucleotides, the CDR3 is TGTGCCAGCAGTGAATTATCGGAAGCGTATGGCTACACCTTC. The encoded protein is CASSELSEAYGYTF.

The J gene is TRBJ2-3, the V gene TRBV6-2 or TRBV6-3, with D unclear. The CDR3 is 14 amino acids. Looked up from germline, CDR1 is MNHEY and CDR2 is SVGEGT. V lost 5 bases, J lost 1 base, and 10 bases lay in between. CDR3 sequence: CASSDRRGTDTQYF. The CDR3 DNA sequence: TGTGCCAGCAGTGACCGACGGGGCACAGATACGCAGTATTTT.

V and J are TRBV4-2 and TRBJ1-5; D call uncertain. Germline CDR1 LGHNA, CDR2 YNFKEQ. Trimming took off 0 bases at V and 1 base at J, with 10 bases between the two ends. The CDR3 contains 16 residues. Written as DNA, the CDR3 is TGTGCCAGCAGCCAAGAAGGTGGACTGAGCAATCAGCCCCAGCATTTT. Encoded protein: CASSQEGGLSNQPQHF.

In DNA, the CDR3 is TGCGCCAGCAGTGAGTCGCGGGGACAGGGTGGCGTAAACACCGGGGAGCTGTTTTTT. Protein: CASSESRGQGGVNTGELFF. The chain joins TRBV10-1 to TRBJ2-2; 9 nucleotides agree with TRBD1. J was trimmed by 2 bases and V by 0 bases; bases with no gene match: 10. The germline CDR1 and CDR2 sequences are WNHNN and SYGVQD (reference sequence). This CDR3 has 19 residues.

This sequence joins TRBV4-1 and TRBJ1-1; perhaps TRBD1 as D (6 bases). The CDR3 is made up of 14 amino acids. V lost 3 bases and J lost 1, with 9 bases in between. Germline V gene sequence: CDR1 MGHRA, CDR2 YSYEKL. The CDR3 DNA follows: TGCGCCAGCAGCCACACCAGGGGGAACACTGAAGCTTTCTTT. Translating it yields CASSHTRGNTEAFF.

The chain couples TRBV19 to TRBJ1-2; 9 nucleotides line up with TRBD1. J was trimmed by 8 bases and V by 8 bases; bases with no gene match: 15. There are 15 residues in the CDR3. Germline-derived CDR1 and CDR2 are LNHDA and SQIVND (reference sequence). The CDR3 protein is CASLLTTGTGHGYTF. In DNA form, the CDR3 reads TGTGCCAGTCTTTTAACTACCGGGACAGGGCACGGCTACACCTTC.

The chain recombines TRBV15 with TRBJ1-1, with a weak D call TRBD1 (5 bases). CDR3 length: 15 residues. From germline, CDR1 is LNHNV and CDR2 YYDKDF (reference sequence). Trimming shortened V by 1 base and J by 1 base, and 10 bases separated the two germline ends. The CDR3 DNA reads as TGTGCCACCAGCAGAGGGGGAGGGGCGAACACTGAAGCTTTCTTT. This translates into CATSRGGGANTEAFF.

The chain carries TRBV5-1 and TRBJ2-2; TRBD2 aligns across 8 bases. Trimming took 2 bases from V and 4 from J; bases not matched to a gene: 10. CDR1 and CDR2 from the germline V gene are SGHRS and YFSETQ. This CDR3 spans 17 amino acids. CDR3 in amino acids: CASSLSPGAGGTGELFF. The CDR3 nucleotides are TGCGCCAGCAGCTTATCCCCGGGGGCGGGAGGCACCGGGGAGCTGTTTTTT.

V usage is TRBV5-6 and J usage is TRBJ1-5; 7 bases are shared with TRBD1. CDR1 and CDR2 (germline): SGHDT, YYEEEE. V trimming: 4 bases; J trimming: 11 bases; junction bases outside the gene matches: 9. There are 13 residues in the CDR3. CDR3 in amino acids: CASSTQGTRAQHF. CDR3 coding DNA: TGTGCCAGCAGCACACAGGGGACTCGGGCCCAGCATTTT.

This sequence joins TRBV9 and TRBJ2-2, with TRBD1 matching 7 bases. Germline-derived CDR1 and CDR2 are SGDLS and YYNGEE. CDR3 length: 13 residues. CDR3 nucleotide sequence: TGTGCTGGACAGGATGAGAACACCGGGGAGCTGTTTTTT. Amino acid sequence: CAGQDENTGELFF.

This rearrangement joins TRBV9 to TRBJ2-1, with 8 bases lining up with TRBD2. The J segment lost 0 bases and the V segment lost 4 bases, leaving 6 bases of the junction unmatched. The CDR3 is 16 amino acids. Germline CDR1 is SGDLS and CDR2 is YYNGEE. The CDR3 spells CASSPTTSVSYNEQFF. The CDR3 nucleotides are TGTGCCAGCAGCCCGACGACTAGCGTCTCCTACAATGAGCAGTTCTTC. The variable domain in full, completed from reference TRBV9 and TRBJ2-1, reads DSGVTQTPKHLITATGQRVTLRCSPRSGDLSVYWYQQSLDQGLQFLIQYYNGEERAKGNILERFSAQQFPDLHSELNLSSLELGDSALYFCASSPTTSVSYNEQFFGPGTRLTVL.

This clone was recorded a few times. CDR3 region: CASRRDSYGYTF. The DNA for the CDR3 is TGTGCCAGCAGAAGGGACAGCTATGGCTACACCTTC. J is TRBJ1-2 and V is TRBV2, with 7 positions matching TRBD1. This CDR3 is built from 12 residues. Germline assignment: CDR1 SNHLY and CDR2 FYNNEI. The junction had 2 bases not matched to a gene; V was cut back by 6 bases and J by 4 bases. The full variable domain, rest sourced from reference TRBV2 and TRBJ1-2, is EPEVTQTPSHQVTQMGQEVILRCVPISNHLYFYWYRQILGQKVEFLVSFYNNEISEKSEIFDDQFSVERPDGSNFTLKIRSTKLEDSAMYFCASRRDSYGYTFGSGTRLTVV.